This passage covers 13 T cell receptor beta chains from one sample sequenced in a study of blood T cell repertoires in COVID-19. Assay: immunoSEQ multiplex PCR; the TCRdb copy retains only in-frame clones and omits some. Among 200,000 to 300,000 clones listed, around 90% were seen once. The specimen was peripheral blood. Source of these receptors: a woman between 40 and 50 years old with acute or convalescent COVID-19.

The chain uses TRBV6-4 and TRBJ1-1; D is ambiguous. CDR1 is MRHNA and CDR2 is SNTAGT in the germline V gene. The CDR3 is 13 amino acids. V was clipped by 2 bases and J by 10 bases, with 14 bases between them. This CDR3 is CASSDGGFTGAFF. DNA of the CDR3: TGTGCCAGCAGTGACGGAGGGTTCACGGGAGCTTTCTTT.

The chain recombines TRBV5-1 with TRBJ2-3; 7 nucleotides agree with TRBD2. The ends lost 4 bases at V and 0 bases at J; junction bases unmatched: 11. Germline loops: CDR1 SGHRS, CDR2 YFSETQ. The CDR3 is 17 residues long. CDR3 nucleotides: TGCGCCAGCAGCCCATTAGGCGCGGGGGTTAGCACAGATACGCAGTATTTT. Encoded protein: CASSPLGAGVSTDTQYF.

V gene TRBV6-4 combines with J gene TRBJ2-1, with 16 bases that match TRBD2. CDR3 length equals 19 residues. The germline CDR1 and CDR2 sequences are MRHNA and SNTAGT. V lost 4 bases and J lost 8; bases outside the gene matches: 14. The CDR3 bases are TGTGCCAGCAGTGCAACACCTGTCGGGACTAGCGGGGGGGCCTATGAGCAGTTCTTC. Protein product: CASSATPVGTSGGAYEQFF.

V is TRBV5-1 and J is TRBJ2-5; possibly TRBD1 for D (5 bases). V was cut by 4 bases and J by 3 bases, with 13 bases left in between. The CDR3 sequence is 14 residues long. Germline loops: CDR1 SGHRS, CDR2 YFSETQ. DNA of the CDR3: TGCGCCAGCAGCCAGCCAGGGATGGAAGAGACCCAGTACTTC. It yields the protein CASSQPGMEETQYF.

This clone appeared a single time. The chain is built from TRBV19 and TRBJ2-5; D unresolved. Per the germline V gene, CDR1 is LNHDA and CDR2 is SQIVND (reference sequence). V was clipped by 1 base and J by 0 bases, with 6 bases between them. This CDR3 spans 14 amino acids. CDR3 nucleotides: TGTGCCAGTAGTATAGCCGCGTACCAAGAGACCCAGTACTTC. Translated, it gives CASSIAAYQETQYF.

This clone was counted only a few times. The chain links TRBV19 to TRBJ1-2; D is ambiguous. Trimming pared 6 bases from V and 4 bases from J, leaving 18 bases between. The CDR3 contains 15 residues. Germline-derived CDR1 and CDR2 are LNHDA and SQIVND (reference sequence). CDR3 protein: CASSPERRTSYGYTF. The CDR3 region has the DNA TGTGCCAGTAGCCCGGAGAGGAGAACTAGCTATGGCTACACCTTC.

A note on this clone: Other DNA sequences from this sample encode an identical CDR3 as well. V gene TRBV19 combines with J gene TRBJ2-1; TRBD1 matches 8 bases. The trim removed 5 bases at V and 0 bases at J, leaving 3 bases unmatched. CDR1 and CDR2 (germline): LNHDA, SQIVND (reference sequence). CDR3 size: 15 residues. CDR3 sequence reads: CASSRQGASYNEQFF. The CDR3 region has the DNA TGTGCCAGTAGTCGTCAGGGGGCCTCCTACAATGAGCAGTTCTTC.

The chain combines TRBV5-1 with TRBJ1-2, with D perhaps TRBD1 (6 bases). The CDR3 is made up of 14 amino acids. V lost 3 bases and J lost 3, with 12 bases in between. Germline V gene data show CDR1 as SGHRS and CDR2 as YFSETQ. CDR3 sequence (DNA): TGCGCCAGCAGCTCACCCAGGGGAGACTATGGCTACACCTTC. Amino acids: CASSSPRGDYGYTF.

The chain couples TRBV9 to TRBJ2-1; TRBD2 agrees at 10 bases. CDR1 and CDR2 (germline): SGDLS, YYNGEE. Germline trimming cut 0 bases from V and 10 bases from J; bases unmatched to any gene: 13. This CDR3 comprises 17 residues. Here the CDR3 reads CASSVATASGGPREQFF. The CDR3 DNA follows: TGTGCCAGCAGCGTAGCTACGGCTAGCGGGGGCCCGAGGGAGCAGTTCTTC.

This chain links TRBV19 with TRBJ1-4; D uncertain. The CDR3 contains 13 residues. CDR1 and CDR2 from the germline V gene are LNHDA and SQIVND (reference sequence). Trimming took off 7 bases at V and 5 bases at J, with 11 bases between the two ends. The CDR3 region has the DNA TGTGCCAGTAAGGCCTCAGGCAATGAAAAACTGTTTTTT. Its translation is CASKASGNEKLFF.

In its sample, this clone was seen a few times. The chain employs TRBV30 and TRBJ2-3, with 9 nucleotides matching TRBD1. Germline V lookup: CDR1 GTSNPN, CDR2 SVGIG (reference sequence). V lost 3 bases, J lost 4 bases, and 8 bases stayed unmatched. The CDR3 sequence is 15 residues long. The CDR3 DNA reads as TGTGCCTGGAGATTCTTACAGGGGGCCTCAGATACGCAGTATTTT. Translation: CAWRFLQGASDTQYF.

The chain recombines TRBV7-2 with TRBJ2-4; 12 bases are shared with TRBD2. Germline V CDR1 and CDR2: SGHTA, FQGNSA. V gave up 4 bases and J gave up 5 bases; unmatched junction bases: 6. The CDR3 loop spans 16 amino acids. The CDR3 loop reads CASSSTSGGRQNIQYF. CDR3 nucleotide sequence: TGTGCCAGCAGCTCGACTAGCGGGGGCCGGCAAAACATTCAGTACTTC.

The chain links TRBV7-2 to TRBJ1-3, with D tentatively TRBD1 (6 bases). Between the trimmed V and J ends, which lost 0 bases and 0 bases, there was a span of 9 bases. The CDR3 contains 16 residues. Germline CDR1 reads SGHTA; CDR2 reads FQGNSA. DNA for the CDR3: TGTGCCAGCAGCTTAGCGAGGGGGAACTCTGGAAACACCATATATTTT. Translated, it gives CASSLARGNSGNTIYF. The full variable domain, its missing parts supplied by reference TRBV7-2 and TRBJ1-3, is GAGVSQSPSNKVTEKGKDVELRCDPISGHTALYWYRQSLGQGLEFLIYFQGNSAPDKSGLPSDRFSAERTGGSVSTLTIQRTQQEDSAVYLCASSLARGNSGNTIYFGEGSWLTVV.